This T cell receptor beta chain emerged from a study of naive and memory T cell subsets. Both TRBC1 and TRBC2 were covered by a beta constant-region primer of two equimolar oligonucleotides. The ligated cDNA underwent four PCR rounds using SP2 and nested alpha and beta constant-region primers. One entry per CDR3 protein results from TCRdb running MiXCR on the UMI-ligation and nested PCR reads. The sample yields roughly 140,000 distinct CDR3 sequences, 15% to 25% seen once. In its sample, this clonotype was seen a few times. Its antigen is as yet unknown. The germline V gene has CDR1 LGHDT and CDR2 YNNKEL (reference sequence). CDR3 size: 15 residues. Germline trimming cut 4 bases from V and 2 bases from J; bases unmatched to any gene: 4. Overall study findings and caveats: Naive repertoires, especially CD8, held a few larger clonotypes, possibly memory cells re-expressing CD45RA.

Material for sequencing was naive CD8+ T cells from blood. The sequence came from a human donor in good health. This chain joins TRBV3-1 and TRBJ2-7; 11 nucleotides align to TRBD1. This CDR3 is CASSPRTGGTYEQYF. In DNA form, the CDR3 reads TGTGCCAGCAGCCCCCGGACAGGGGGCACCTACGAGCAGTACTTC.